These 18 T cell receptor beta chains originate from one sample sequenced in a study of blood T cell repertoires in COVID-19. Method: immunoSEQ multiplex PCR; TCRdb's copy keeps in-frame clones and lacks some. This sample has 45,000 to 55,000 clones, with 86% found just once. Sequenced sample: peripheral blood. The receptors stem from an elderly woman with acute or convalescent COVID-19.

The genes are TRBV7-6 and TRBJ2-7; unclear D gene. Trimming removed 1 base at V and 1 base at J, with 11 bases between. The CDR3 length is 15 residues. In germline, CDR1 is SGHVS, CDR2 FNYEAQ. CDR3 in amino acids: CASSLDPKTSYEQYF. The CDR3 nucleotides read TGTGCCAGCAGCTTAGACCCCAAAACTTCCTACGAGCAGTACTTC.

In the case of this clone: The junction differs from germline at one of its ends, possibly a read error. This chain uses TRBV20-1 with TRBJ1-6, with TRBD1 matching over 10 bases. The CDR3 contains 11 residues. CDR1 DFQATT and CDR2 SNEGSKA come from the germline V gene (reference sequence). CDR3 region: CSARATGGLRF. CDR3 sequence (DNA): TGCAGTGCTAGAGCGACAGGGGGCCTGCGATTT.

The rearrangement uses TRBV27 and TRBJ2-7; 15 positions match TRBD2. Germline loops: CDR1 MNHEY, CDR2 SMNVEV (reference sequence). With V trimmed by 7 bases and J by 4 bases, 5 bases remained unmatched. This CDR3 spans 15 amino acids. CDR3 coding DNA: TGTGCCAGCAAGGCGGGACTAGCGGGGGGTTACGAGCAGTACTTC. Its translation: CASKAGLAGGYEQYF.

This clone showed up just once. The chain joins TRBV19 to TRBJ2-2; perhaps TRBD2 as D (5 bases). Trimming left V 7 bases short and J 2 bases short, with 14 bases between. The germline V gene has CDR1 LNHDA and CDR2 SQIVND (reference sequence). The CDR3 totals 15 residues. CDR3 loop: CASIAPGLNTGELFF. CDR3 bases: TGTGCCAGTATCGCACCCGGACTCAACACCGGGGAGCTGTTTTTT.

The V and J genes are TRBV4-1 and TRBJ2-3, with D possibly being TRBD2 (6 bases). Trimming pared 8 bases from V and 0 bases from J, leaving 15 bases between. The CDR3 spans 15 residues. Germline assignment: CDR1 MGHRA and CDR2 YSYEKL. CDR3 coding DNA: TGCGCCAGCGGTCTTCGGCGGGAAAGCACAGATACGCAGTATTTT. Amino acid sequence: CASGLRRESTDTQYF.

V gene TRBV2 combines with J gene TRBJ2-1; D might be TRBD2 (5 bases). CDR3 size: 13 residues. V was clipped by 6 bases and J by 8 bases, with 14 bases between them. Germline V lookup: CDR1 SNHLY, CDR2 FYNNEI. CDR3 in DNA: TGTGCCAGCAGGGTCACTAGTTGGGATGAGCAGTTCTTC. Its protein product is CASRVTSWDEQFF. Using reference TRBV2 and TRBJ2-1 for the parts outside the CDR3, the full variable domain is EPEVTQTPSHQVTQMGQEVILRCVPISNHLYFYWYRQILGQKVEFLVSFYNNEISEKSEIFDDQFSVERPDGSNFTLKIRSTKLEDSAMYFCASRVTSWDEQFFGPGTRLTVL.

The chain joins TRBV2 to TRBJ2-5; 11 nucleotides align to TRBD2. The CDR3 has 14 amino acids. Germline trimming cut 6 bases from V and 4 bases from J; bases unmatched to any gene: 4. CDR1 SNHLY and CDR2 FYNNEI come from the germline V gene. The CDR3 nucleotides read TGTGCCAGCAGAACTAGCGGGAGAAGAGAGACCCAGTACTTC. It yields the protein CASRTSGRRETQYF.

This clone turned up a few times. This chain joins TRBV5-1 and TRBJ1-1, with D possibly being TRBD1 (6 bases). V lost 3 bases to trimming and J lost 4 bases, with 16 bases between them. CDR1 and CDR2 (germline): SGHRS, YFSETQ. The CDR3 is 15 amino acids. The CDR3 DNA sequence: TGCGCCAGCAGCTCCCAGACAGGTGAGGGCACTGAAGCTTTCTTT. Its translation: CASSSQTGEGTEAFF. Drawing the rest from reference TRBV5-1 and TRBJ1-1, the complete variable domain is KAGVTQTPRYLIKTRGQQVTLSCSPISGHRSVSWYQQTPGQGLQFLFEYFSETQRNKGNFPGRFSGRQFSNSRSEMNVSTLELGDSALYLCASSSQTGEGTEAFFGQGTRLTVV.

This CDR3 is CASSETPQTTGGYTF. CDR3 nucleotide sequence: TGTGCCAGCAGTGAAACCCCTCAGACGACGGGAGGCTACACCTTC. The V gene is TRBV2, the J gene TRBJ1-2; no definite D call. CDR1 and CDR2 from the germline V gene are SNHLY and FYNNEI. This CDR3 contains 15 residues. Trimming pared 2 bases from V and 8 bases from J, leaving 18 bases between.

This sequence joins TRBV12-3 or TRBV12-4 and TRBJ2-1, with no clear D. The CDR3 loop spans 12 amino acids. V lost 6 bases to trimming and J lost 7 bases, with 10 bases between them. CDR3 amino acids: CASSPFRNEQFF. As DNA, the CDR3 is TGTGCCAGCAGCCCCTTCCGGAATGAGCAGTTCTTC.

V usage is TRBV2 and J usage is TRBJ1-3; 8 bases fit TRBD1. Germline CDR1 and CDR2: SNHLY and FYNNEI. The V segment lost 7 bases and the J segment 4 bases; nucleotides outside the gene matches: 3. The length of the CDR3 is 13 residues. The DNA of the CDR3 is TGTGCCAGCACCGACAGGGGAGGAAACACCATATATTTT. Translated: CASTDRGGNTIYF.

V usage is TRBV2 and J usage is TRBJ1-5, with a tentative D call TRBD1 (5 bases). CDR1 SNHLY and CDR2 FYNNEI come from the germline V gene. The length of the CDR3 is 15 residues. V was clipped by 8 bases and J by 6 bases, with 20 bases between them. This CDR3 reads CASGGEQEWSQPQHF. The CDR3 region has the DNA TGTGCCAGCGGAGGGGAACAGGAGTGGAGTCAGCCCCAGCATTTT. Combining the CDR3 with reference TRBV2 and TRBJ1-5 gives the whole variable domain EPEVTQTPSHQVTQMGQEVILRCVPISNHLYFYWYRQILGQKVEFLVSFYNNEISEKSEIFDDQFSVERPDGSNFTLKIRSTKLEDSAMYFCASGGEQEWSQPQHFGDGTRLSIL.

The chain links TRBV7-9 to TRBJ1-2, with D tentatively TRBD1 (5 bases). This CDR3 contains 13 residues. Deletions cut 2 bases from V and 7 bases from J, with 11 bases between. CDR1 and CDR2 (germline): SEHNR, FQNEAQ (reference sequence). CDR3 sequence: CASSLSQGGGYTF. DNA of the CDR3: TGTGCCAGCAGCTTAAGTCAGGGAGGTGGCTACACCTTC.

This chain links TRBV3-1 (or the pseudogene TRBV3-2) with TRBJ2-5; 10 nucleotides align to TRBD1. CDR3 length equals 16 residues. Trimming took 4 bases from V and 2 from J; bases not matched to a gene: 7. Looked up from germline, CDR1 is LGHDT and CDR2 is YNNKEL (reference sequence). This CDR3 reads CASSPRGDRGQETQYF. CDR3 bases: TGTGCCAGCAGCCCCCGTGGGGACAGGGGACAAGAGACCCAGTACTTC.

The CDR3 nucleotides are TGTGCCAGCAGTCACAGTACTACCGGGGAGCTGTTTTTT. Translated: CASSHSTTGELFF. The V gene is TRBV12-3 or TRBV12-4, the J gene TRBJ2-2; D is unresolved. Trimming removed 5 bases from V and 5 bases from J, with 9 bases in between. The CDR3 contains 13 residues.

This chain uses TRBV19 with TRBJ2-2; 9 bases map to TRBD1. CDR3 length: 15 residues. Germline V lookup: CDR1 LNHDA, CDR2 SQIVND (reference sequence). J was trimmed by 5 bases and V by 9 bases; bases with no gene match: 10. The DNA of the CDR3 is TGTGCCAGCCGAGAACAGGGGGCGAGTACCGGGGAGCTGTTTTTT. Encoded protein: CASREQGASTGELFF.

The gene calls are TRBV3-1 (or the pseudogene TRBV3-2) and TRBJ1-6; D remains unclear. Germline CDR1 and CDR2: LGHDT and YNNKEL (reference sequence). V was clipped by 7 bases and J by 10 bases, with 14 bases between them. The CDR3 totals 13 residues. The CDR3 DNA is TGTGCCAGCACCGGACGGGAGGGATCACCCCTCCACTTT. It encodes CASTGREGSPLHF.

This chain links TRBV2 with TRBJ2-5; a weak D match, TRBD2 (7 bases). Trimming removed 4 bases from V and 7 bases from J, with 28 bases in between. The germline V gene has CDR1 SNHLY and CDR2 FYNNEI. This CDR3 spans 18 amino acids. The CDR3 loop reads CASSGNRGAALVAVTQYF. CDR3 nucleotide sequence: TGTGCCAGCAGTGGTAATCGGGGGGCGGCCCTTGTGGCGGTGACCCAGTACTTC.